This T cell receptor (beta chain) was identified in a study of CD8+ T cells in alopecia areata. Across the study: Those patients who were treated received oral tofacitinib, which was given at 5 to 10 mg twice daily for moderate-to-severe alopecia areata. Study-wide points: It was lesional scalp, especially alopecia totalis/universalis, that showed higher clonality than normal scalp.

For this clone: Antigen unknown. Different DNA sequences within this sample yield the same CDR3.

Treatment here: oral pan-JAK inhibitor, 5-10 mg twice daily. Isolation of CD4+ and CD8+ T cells from PBMCs was achieved by sorting. Germline CDR1 reads MNHEY; CDR2 reads SMNVEV (reference sequence). The CDR3 totals 10 residues. Deletions cut 8 bases from V and 4 bases from J, with 0 bases between. RNA extraction and reverse transcription yielded cDNA as sequencing template. The data were produced by immunoSEQ multiplex PCR, yet TCRdb's version contains in-frame clones alone and is incomplete. This table has about 74,000 clones, approximately 29% appearing once. The sample was CD8+ T cells sorted from blood, taken at week 4, from a patient treated with tofacitinib. The TCR originated in a human donor with alopecia areata. This chain joins TRBV27 and TRBJ2-6; D unresolved. CDR3 sequence reads: CASGANVLTF. CDR3 sequence (DNA): TGTGCCAGCGGGGCCAACGTCCTGACTTTC.